Listed below are T cell receptor beta chains from one sample, sequenced in a study of cytomegalovirus exposure and HLA in healthy donors. Sequencing used immunoSEQ multiplex PCR; TCRdb keeps in-frame clones, though not all of them. The sample shows some 200,000 clones, 75% to 90% of them seen only once. Material: PBMCs. These receptors all come from a man aged 50 to 59 in good health and CMV-seronegative. Both conserved end residues are part of each CDR3. Each record gives: V gene, clone size, J gene, D gene, CDR3 DNA, CDR3 protein. The D gene is left open where the match is weak. Clone size is shown for a subset of rows, as once, few, many or a class of expanded clone.

>TRBV27|NA|TRBJ2-2|TRBD2
TGTGCCAGCAGGCCACAGTTAGCGGGAGACACCGGGGAGCTGTTTTTT
CASRPQLAGDTGELFF
>TRBV6-5|NA|TRBJ1-2|NA
TGTGCCAGCAGTGCTGGGAGTTGGGGTTATGGCTACACCTTC
CASSAGSWGYGYTF
>TRBV4-1|NA|TRBJ2-7|NA
TGCGCCAGCAGCCAAAGCGAGGGGGGGGCATCTGGGAAGCAGTACTTC
CASSQSEGGASGKQYF
>TRBV15|few|TRBJ1-1|NA
TGTGCCACCACCAGGGTTGAGAAAACTGAAGCTTTCTTT
CATTRVEKTEAFF
>TRBV7-2|NA|TRBJ2-6|NA
TGTGCCAGCAGCTCGGCACTTCACAGGGCTGGGGCCAACGTCCTGACTTTC
CASSSALHRAGANVLTF
>TRBV7-9|NA|TRBJ2-2|NA
TGTTCCAGCAGCCTGGCCTTAAACGGGGAGCTGTTTTTT
CSSSLALNGELFF
>TRBV6-5|NA|TRBJ2-1|NA
TGTGCCAGCAGTTACTCCCAGGGATCTTACAATGAGCAGTTCTTC
CASSYSQGSYNEQFF
>TRBV7-3|NA|TRBJ2-1|NA
TGTGCCAGCAGCTTAAGGCGGGACTACAATGAGCAGTTCTTC
CASSLRRDYNEQFF
>TRBV6-6|NA|TRBJ1-6|NA
TGTGCCAGCACTACGGGGGACTATAATTCACCCCTCCACTTT
CASTTGDYNSPLHF
>TRBV28|once|TRBJ2-7|TRBD2
TGTGCCAGCGGCACTAGCGGGAGCTACGAGCAGTACTTC
CASGTSGSYEQYF
>TRBV7-3|NA|TRBJ2-1|NA
TGTGCCAGCAGCTTAGTGGCGGTAAGCTCCTACAATGAGCAGTTCTTC
CASSLVAVSSYNEQFF
>TRBV18|NA|TRBJ1-5|NA
TGTGCCAGCTCACCAAGGAGGGCTAATAGCAATCAGCCCCAGCATTTT
CASSPRRANSNQPQHF